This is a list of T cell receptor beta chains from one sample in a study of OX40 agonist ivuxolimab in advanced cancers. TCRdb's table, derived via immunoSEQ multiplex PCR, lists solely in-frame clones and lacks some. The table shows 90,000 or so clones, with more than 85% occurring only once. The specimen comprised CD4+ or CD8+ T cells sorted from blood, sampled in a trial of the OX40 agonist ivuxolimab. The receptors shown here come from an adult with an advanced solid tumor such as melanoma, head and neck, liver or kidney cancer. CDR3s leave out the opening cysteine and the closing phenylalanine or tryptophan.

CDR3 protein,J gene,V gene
ASSAQRGQGLKTQY,TRBJ2-5,TRBV2
ASSHSSGSRNEQF,TRBJ2-1,TRBV5-1
AISVDRGAGELF,TRBJ2-2,TRBV10-3
ASSLDTGDYGYT,TRBJ1-2,TRBV5-1
ASSFYGQGSYEQY,TRBJ2-7,TRBV11-2
ASSWTGRTDTQY,TRBJ2-3,TRBV5-1
ASSLAGRYNEKLF,TRBJ1-4,TRBV5-6
ASSEVGGGTAEAF,TRBJ1-1,TRBV6-1
ASSLGAGAADTQY,TRBJ2-3,TRBV11-2
AFRKERVPEAF,TRBJ1-1,TRBV30
ASSLAVGGQETQY,TRBJ2-5,TRBV4-3
SGEQGSTDTQY,TRBJ2-3,TRBV29-1
ASSLLYSAPYEQY,TRBJ2-7,TRBV11-2
ASRIGTVSNQPQH,TRBJ1-5,TRBV6-5
ASSSRGLGAGGTSEQF,TRBJ2-1,TRBV5-1
ASSLSLAGANTGELF,TRBJ2-2,TRBV5-5
ASSQAPGLAGVAKNIQY,TRBJ2-4,TRBV5-6
ASSLVWGPYEQY,TRBJ2-7,TRBV27
ASSLDRGYTGELF,TRBJ2-2,TRBV7-9
ASSPGGRSYNEQF,TRBJ2-1,TRBV6-4
ASSVKGGGLGTGKADTQY,TRBJ2-3,TRBV9
ASSSQGFWLF,TRBJ2-2,TRBV7-9
ASRPSGVGQPQH,TRBJ1-5,TRBV6-6
ASSDTYGYT,TRBJ1-2,TRBV6-1
ASSLGSSRGIDEKLF,TRBJ1-4,TRBV11-2
ASSPRTSGSGDTQY,TRBJ2-3,TRBV18
ASSKGVVQEFNYEQY,TRBJ2-7,TRBV21-1
SVTSSAGVKAEQF,TRBJ2-1,TRBV29-1
ASSPRNTDTQY,TRBJ2-3,TRBV7-2
ASNLGQGDYGYT,TRBJ1-2,TRBV10-2
AGSYLAGGDGYT,TRBJ1-2,TRBV6-5
ASSLLPGGEEKLF,TRBJ1-4,TRBV4-3
ASTMGTTRAF,TRBJ1-1,TRBV28
ASSQGASGSVEQF,TRBJ2-1,TRBV4-1
AISGRDGSSYEQY,TRBJ2-7,TRBV10-3
ASSFPTGGYTEAF,TRBJ1-1,TRBV28
AQTRQIQETQY,TRBJ2-5,TRBV30
ASSSGLAGMKETQY,TRBJ2-5,TRBV28
ASKPGGALVDGYT,TRBJ1-2,TRBV7-9
ASSSLGTSGRAYEQY,TRBJ2-7,TRBV7-2
AISGATGQGDTEAF,TRBJ1-1,TRBV10-3
ASSPGTGWTEEQY,TRBJ2-7,TRBV5-1
ASSEALADQPQH,TRBJ1-5,TRBV2
AWNRDGEKLF,TRBJ1-4,TRBV30
ASSEAGSREAF,TRBJ1-1,TRBV6-1
ASSYSTGTGTYEQY,TRBJ2-7,TRBV6-5